This T cell receptor (beta chain) was captured in a study of T cell changes during pregnancy in multiple sclerosis. Trimming cost V 0 bases and J 5 bases, with 17 bases left between them. This CDR3 comprises 17 residues. Germline CDR1 SGHRS, CDR2 YFSETQ. Sequencing used immunoSEQ multiplex PCR; TCRdb keeps in-frame clones, though not all of them. This table holds about 22,000 clones, about 90% found once. This receptor was taken from a female donor in good health, enrolled as a control in a pregnancy study. This chain uses TRBV5-1 with TRBJ2-2, with D possibly matching TRBD2 (7 bases). The sequences come from CD4+ T cells from peripheral blood mononuclear cells, collected in the third trimester of pregnancy. CDR3 sequence reads: CASSLVPGGVKTGELFF. In DNA, the CDR3 is TGCGCCAGCAGCTTGGTTCCGGGGGGCGTTAAGACCGGGGAGCTGTTTTTT.